A single sample gave rise to the 32 T cell receptor beta chains below, sequenced in a study of shared clonotypes between healthy human individuals. TCRdb keeps only in-frame clones here, not all; method: immunoSEQ multiplex PCR. This table has some 630,000 clones, around 96% appearing once. CD45RO negativity and positive selection for CCR7 defined naive CD8 cells, a population that excluded terminally differentiated effector memory CD45RA+ cells. Sequenced: naive CD8+ T cells sorted from blood. The receptors come from a woman aged 25 to 39 in good health.

The gene calls are TRBV5-4 and TRBJ2-7; the D is unclear. This CDR3 spans 15 amino acids. Trimming stripped 4 bases from V and 0 bases from J, with 14 bases between. CDR1 is SGHNT, CDR2 YYREEE, per germline (reference sequence). CDR3 nucleotides: TGTGCCAGCAGCGAGAGTCTGGGTTTCTCCTACGAGCAGTACTTC. Its protein product is CASSESLGFSYEQYF.

This chain connects TRBV2 to TRBJ2-2, with a possible D match to TRBD2 (6 bases). The CDR3 length is 13 residues. CDR1 and CDR2 from the germline V gene are SNHLY and FYNNEI. V shed 11 bases and J shed 0 bases, with 10 bases lying between them. CDR3 bases: TGTGCCCGGGAGAGCACGAACACCGGGGAGCTGTTTTTT. Translating gives CARESTNTGELFF.

The V and J genes are TRBV7-2 and TRBJ2-7; 9 nucleotides agree with TRBD2. The CDR3 length is 14 residues. Germline assignment: CDR1 SGHTA and CDR2 FQGNSA. The trim removed 3 bases at V and 2 bases at J, leaving 2 bases unmatched. CDR3 region: CASSFRGRAYEQYF. In DNA, the CDR3 is TGTGCCAGCAGCTTTCGCGGGAGGGCCTACGAGCAGTACTTC.

The chain employs TRBV27 and TRBJ1-4; possible D gene TRBD1, 5 bases. CDR1 MNHEY and CDR2 SMNVEV come from the germline V gene (reference sequence). The CDR3 is 13 amino acids. Trimming removed 5 bases at V and 7 bases at J, with 11 bases between. In nucleotides, the CDR3 is TGTGCCAGCAGTCCGGCAGGGAGTGAAAAACTGTTTTTT. Its translation is CASSPAGSEKLFF.

V and J are TRBV5-5 and TRBJ1-4, with D perhaps TRBD1 (5 bases). Germline V gene data show CDR1 as SGHKS and CDR2 as YYEKEE (reference sequence). V gave up 0 bases and J gave up 8 bases, with 17 bases separating them. The CDR3 is 16 amino acids. This CDR3 reads CASSLAWGWGSEKLFF. In nucleotides, the CDR3 is TGTGCCAGCAGCTTGGCCTGGGGGTGGGGATCGGAAAAACTGTTTTTT.

This clone occurred a few times. The V call is TRBV27, the J call TRBJ1-1, with TRBD1 matching 7 bases. This CDR3 region has 13 residues. The junction had 3 bases not matched to a gene; V was cut back by 3 bases and J by 5 bases. In germline, CDR1 is MNHEY, CDR2 SMNVEV (reference sequence). CDR3 bases: TGTGCCAGCAGTTTGGAGGGACAGACTGAAGCTTTCTTT. This codes for CASSLEGQTEAFF.

This clone was found once. The chain has TRBV10-1 and TRBJ2-7, with TRBD1 matching over 9 bases. CDR3 length equals 14 residues. V trimming: 2 bases; J trimming: 5 bases; junction bases outside the gene matches: 4. Germline V gene sequence: CDR1 WNHNN, CDR2 SYGVQD (reference sequence). The CDR3 region is CASSETGGIDEQYF. As DNA, the CDR3 is TGCGCCAGCAGTGAGACAGGGGGCATTGACGAGCAGTACTTC.

This clone was seen once. This chain joins TRBV5-6 and TRBJ1-2, with D hard to call. Trimming cost V 2 bases and J 6 bases, with 20 bases left between them. Germline V gene data show CDR1 as SGHDT and CDR2 as YYEEEE. The CDR3 consists of 16 residues. The CDR3 DNA follows: TGTGCCAGCAGCTTAGCAATGGCGGGGAATATCAATGGCTACACCTTC. This codes for CASSLAMAGNINGYTF.

V and J are TRBV11-2 and TRBJ2-1; TRBD2 agrees at 7 bases. Germline V gene sequence: CDR1 SGHAT, CDR2 FQNNGV. Trimming cost V 5 bases and J 2 bases; bases outside gene matches: 12. The CDR3 contains 17 residues. The CDR3 spells CASSKKVPSGAYNEQFF. The DNA of the CDR3 is TGTGCCAGCAGCAAAAAGGTCCCTAGCGGAGCCTACAATGAGCAGTTCTTC. The variable domain in full, completed from reference TRBV11-2 and TRBJ2-1, reads EAGVAQSPRYKIIEKRQSVAFWCNPISGHATLYWYQQILGQGPKLLIQFQNNGVVDDSQLPKDRFSAERLKGVDSTLKIQPAKLEDSAVYLCASSKKVPSGAYNEQFFGPGTRLTVL.

The chain is built from TRBV9 and TRBJ2-5; a possible D gene is TRBD2 (6 bases). The germline gives CDR1 SGDLS, CDR2 YYNGEE. Trimming removed 3 bases at V and 4 bases at J, with 16 bases between. This CDR3 contains 15 residues. In DNA, the CDR3 is TGTGCCAGCAGCGCGGGCGTGAGGGGAGGAGAGACCCAGTACTTC. Its protein is CASSAGVRGGETQYF.

The CDR3 protein is CASSTGTGGEQYF. In nucleotides, the CDR3 is TGTGCCAGCAGCACCGGGACAGGGGGCGAGCAGTACTTC. The chain is built from TRBV7-8 and TRBJ2-7; 11 bases line up with TRBD1. CDR1 and CDR2 (germline): SGHVS, FQNEAQ. V was clipped by 5 bases and J by 6 bases; unmatched bases: 3. The CDR3 is 13 amino acids.

V gene TRBV7-9 combines with J gene TRBJ2-7; unclear D gene. Germline V gene lookup returns CDR1 SEHNR and CDR2 FQNEAQ (reference sequence). V was pared by 3 bases and J by 2 bases, with 11 bases between. CDR3 length equals 14 residues. The CDR3 here is CASSFPGSAYEQYF. As DNA, the CDR3 is TGTGCCAGCAGCTTCCCCGGGTCGGCCTACGAGCAGTACTTC.

CDR3 residues: CASSLSRQSPRFF. CDR3 coding DNA: TGTGCCAGCAGTTTAAGCCGACAGAGCCCAAGGTTTTTT. The gene calls are TRBV27 and TRBJ1-4; D possibly corresponds to TRBD1 (5 bases). CDR1 is MNHEY and CDR2 is SMNVEV in the germline V gene (reference sequence). Trimming took 2 bases from V and 16 from J, leaving 17 bases between them. The CDR3 spans 13 residues.

This clone was seen once. The chain couples TRBV7-9 to TRBJ2-3, with no clear D. V lost 1 base, J lost 2 bases, and 4 bases lay in between. Germline V gives CDR1 SEHNR, CDR2 FQNEAQ (reference sequence). The CDR3 contains 13 residues. CDR3 residues: CASSLDFTDTQYF. For the CDR3, the DNA is TGTGCCAGCAGCTTAGACTTCACAGATACGCAGTATTTT.

The rearrangement links TRBV2 to TRBJ1-1; D is perhaps TRBD1 (5 bases). Trimming removed 6 bases from V and 7 bases from J, with 12 bases in between. Germline V gene data show CDR1 as SNHLY and CDR2 as FYNNEI. The CDR3 runs 12 residues. DNA of the CDR3: TGTGCCAGCAGCTTCCGGGGCCTTGAAGCTTTCTTT. This sequence encodes CASSFRGLEAFF. The full variable domain, completed using reference TRBV2 and TRBJ1-1, is EPEVTQTPSHQVTQMGQEVILRCVPISNHLYFYWYRQILGQKVEFLVSFYNNEISEKSEIFDDQFSVERPDGSNFTLKIRSTKLEDSAMYFCASSFRGLEAFFGQGTRLTVV.

The gene calls are TRBV6-5 and TRBJ1-5; D possibly corresponds to TRBD1 (6 bases). The CDR3 runs to 13 residues. Germline V gene sequence: CDR1 MNHEY, CDR2 SVGAGI. Trimming stripped 2 bases from V and 5 bases from J, with 7 bases between. CDR3 DNA: TGTGCCAGCAGTTACGGGACACATCAGCCCCAGCATTTT. Translating gives CASSYGTHQPQHF.

This chain uses TRBV11-2 with TRBJ2-7; D may be TRBD1 (5 bases). The CDR3 has 12 residues. The germline V and J ends were trimmed by 4 bases and 5 bases, with 9 bases remaining between them. The germline V gene encodes CDR1 SGHAT and CDR2 FQNNGV. As DNA, the CDR3 is TGTGCCAGCAGCTCTCCGGACAACGAGCAGTACTTC. Translation: CASSSPDNEQYF.

This chain links TRBV28 with TRBJ1-5; D ambiguous. The CDR3 is 14 residues long. Trimming removed 5 bases from V and 0 bases from J, with 8 bases in between. Germline CDR1 is MDHEN and CDR2 is SYDVKM. The CDR3 spells CASSVGYSNQPQHF. CDR3 coding DNA: TGTGCCAGCAGTGTGGGGTATAGCAATCAGCCCCAGCATTTT.

The J gene is TRBJ1-5, the V gene TRBV28; D uncertain. With 1 base removed from V and 3 bases from J, the gap between germline ends came to 10 bases. The CDR3 totals 15 residues. In germline, CDR1 is MDHEN, CDR2 SYDVKM. The CDR3 DNA is TGTGCCAGCAGTTTATCTTTGGGTCTCAATCAGCCCCAGCATTTT. Encoded protein: CASSLSLGLNQPQHF. The variable domain in full, completed from reference TRBV28 and TRBJ1-5, reads DVKVTQSSRYLVKRTGEKVFLECVQDMDHENMFWYRQDPGLGLRLIYFSYDVKMKEKGDIPEGYSVSREKKERFSLILESASTNQTSMYLCASSLSLGLNQPQHFGDGTRLSIL.

The chain has TRBV13 and TRBJ2-2; no definite D call. V was cut by 2 bases and J by 3 bases, with 4 bases left in between. This CDR3 has 13 residues. Per germline, CDR1 PRHDT and CDR2 FYEKMQ (reference sequence). CDR3 loop: CASSLRDTGELFF. For the CDR3, the DNA is TGTGCCAGCAGCTTAAGGGACACCGGGGAGCTGTTTTTT.

The V gene is TRBV6-5, the J gene TRBJ2-2; D not certain. V was trimmed by 5 bases and J by 1 base, leaving 11 bases between them. Germline V gene lookup returns CDR1 MNHEY and CDR2 SVGAGI. CDR3 length: 15 residues. The CDR3 is CASSVLSVNTGELFF. The CDR3 DNA reads as TGTGCCAGCAGTGTCCTTTCAGTGAACACCGGGGAGCTGTTTTTT.

The chain carries TRBV27 and TRBJ2-5; 8 bases are shared with TRBD2. Germline CDR1 MNHEY, CDR2 SMNVEV (reference sequence). CDR3 size: 16 residues. The V gene end was trimmed by 7 bases and the J gene end by 5 bases; junction bases not matched to a gene: 15. DNA for the CDR3: TGTGCCAGCACCCCGACCCGACTAGCGAATGGGGAGACCCAGTACTTC. This codes for CASTPTRLANGETQYF.

The chain uses TRBV5-8 and TRBJ1-1; D remains ambiguous. This CDR3 has 12 residues. The germline V gene has CDR1 SGHTS and CDR2 YDEGEE. Between the trimmed V and J ends, which lost 2 bases and 4 bases, there was a span of 6 bases. CDR3 in DNA: TGTGCCAGCAGCTTTTCCTCCACTGAAGCTTTCTTT. It specifies CASSFSSTEAFF.

The CDR3 DNA reads as TGTGCCAGCAGCTTGGCCGCAGTCGGTAGAATGTTTACAGATACGCAGTATTTT. Amino acid sequence: CASSLAAVGRMFTDTQYF. The rearrangement joins TRBV5-4 to TRBJ2-3; no clear D. The CDR3 has 18 residues. Germline V gene lookup returns CDR1 SGHNT and CDR2 YYREEE (reference sequence). With 0 bases removed from V and 3 bases from J, the gap between germline ends came to 20 bases.

The chain employs TRBV28 and TRBJ2-5; TRBD2 agrees at 13 bases. With the DNA end fitting TRBJ2-7 better, the J assignment may be wrong. Germline V gives CDR1 MDHEN, CDR2 SYDVKM. The CDR3 totals 15 residues. Here the CDR3 reads CASSLGTSGTYEQYF. The DNA for the CDR3 is TGTGCCAGCAGTTTAGGGACTAGCGGGACCTACGAGCAGTACTTC.

The V and J genes are TRBV4-1 and TRBJ1-5; TRBD1 might be the D (5 bases). The V and J ends lost 3 bases and 3 bases respectively, with 9 bases between them. CDR3 length: 14 residues. The V gene's germline CDR1 is MGHRA and CDR2 YSYEKL. CDR3 sequence reads: CASSHRQFNQPQHF. In nucleotides, the CDR3 is TGCGCCAGCAGCCACAGACAGTTCAATCAGCCCCAGCATTTT.

The gene calls are TRBV30 and TRBJ2-7, with D possibly being TRBD1 or TRBD2 (7 bases each). Looked up from germline, CDR1 is GTSNPN and CDR2 is SVGIG (reference sequence). Between the trimmed V and J ends, which lost 2 bases and 2 bases, there was a span of 16 bases. The CDR3 length is 15 residues. The CDR3 spells CAWSIGPGGAYEQYF. The CDR3 DNA reads TGTGCCTGGAGTATTGGCCCAGGGGGGGCCTACGAGCAGTACTTC.

This chain connects TRBV6-6 to TRBJ2-7; 8 bases align to TRBD2. Germline V gives CDR1 MNHNY, CDR2 SVGAGI (reference sequence). The CDR3 is made up of 13 amino acids. V trimming: 5 bases; J trimming: 7 bases; junction bases outside the gene matches: 7. CDR3 DNA sequence: TGTGCCAGCAGTGGAAGTGGCGGGGGGGAGCAGTACTTC. Encoded protein: CASSGSGGGEQYF.

The genes are TRBV7-9 and TRBJ2-7; D is undetermined. This CDR3 comprises 12 residues. Germline CDR1 and CDR2: SEHNR and FQNEAQ (reference sequence). Deletions cut 3 bases from V and 6 bases from J, with 9 bases between. CDR3 sequence reads: CASSFGSGEQYF. Here the CDR3 DNA reads TGTGCCAGCAGCTTCGGCTCAGGCGAGCAGTACTTC.

V and J are TRBV7-6 and TRBJ2-2; D is possibly TRBD1 (6 bases). Germline V gives CDR1 SGHVS, CDR2 FNYEAQ. The V end was cut by 7 bases, the J end by 4 bases, with 19 bases between. This CDR3 is 16 amino acids long. CDR3 nucleotide sequence: TGTGCCAGCACCATAGTGGGGGCAGGGGTCACCGGGGAGCTGTTTTTT. Translation gives CASTIVGAGVTGELFF.

The CDR3 coding sequence is TGCAGCGTCCTTAGCGGGAGCTCCTACGAGCAGTACTTC. Translation gives CSVLSGSSYEQYF. The chain combines TRBV29-1 with TRBJ2-5; 9 nucleotides line up with TRBD2. The J call is uncertain, as TRBJ2-7 better fits the DNA end. This CDR3 region has 13 residues. CDR1 and CDR2 (germline): SQVTM, ANQGSEA.

As concerns this clone: Other DNA sequences from this sample encode an identical CDR3 as well. V is TRBV5-4 and J is TRBJ2-7; D gene ambiguous. V was cut by 3 bases and J by 2 bases, with 9 bases left in between. The CDR3 loop spans 13 amino acids. CDR1 and CDR2 (germline): SGHNT, YYREEE (reference sequence). The DNA of the CDR3 is TGTGCCAGCAGCTCAGACGGACCCTACGAGCAGTACTTC. It is translated as CASSSDGPYEQYF.